The clone carrying this T cell receptor beta chain was picked up many times. The antigen is undetermined. This record comes from a study of neurological immune-mediated disorders. This CDR3 is built from 17 residues. V shed 3 bases and J 4 bases; nucleotides not matched to a gene: 10. CDR1 is MNHEY, CDR2 SMNVEV, per germline (reference sequence). The cDNA came from 5'RACE, which used 10-nucleotide random UMIs. TCRdb itself ran the 5' RACE reads through MiXCR, one entry per CDR3 protein. The sample records almost 85,000 distinct CDR3 sequences, roughly 2.6% being singletons. Study-wide findings and caveats: Neither clinical nor MRI features were found to be associated with the multiple sclerosis repertoire cluster.

The chain employs TRBV27 and TRBJ2-7; 12 bases align to TRBD1. The source material was PBMCs. The TCR sequence derives from a woman aged 30 to 39 with multiple sclerosis. CDR3 residues: CASSFTNPGQGAYEQYF. CDR3 sequence (DNA): TGTGCCAGCAGTTTCACGAATCCGGGACAGGGGGCTTACGAGCAGTACTTC.